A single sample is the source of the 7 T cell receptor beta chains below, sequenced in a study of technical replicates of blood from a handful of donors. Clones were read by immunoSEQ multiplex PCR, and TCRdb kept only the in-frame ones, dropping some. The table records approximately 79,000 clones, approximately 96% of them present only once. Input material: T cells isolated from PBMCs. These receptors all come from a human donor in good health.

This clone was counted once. CDR3 sequence (DNA): TGTGCCAGCAGTGAAGCGGGAGACAGGGGCGTGGGGATCACTGAAGCTTTCTTT. It specifies CASSEAGDRGVGITEAFF. The gene calls are TRBV6-1 and TRBJ1-1; 8 nucleotides align to TRBD1. The CDR3 consists of 18 residues. CDR1 MNHNS and CDR2 SASEGT come from the germline V gene. The V gene end was trimmed by 0 bases and the J gene end by 4 bases; junction bases not matched to a gene: 13.

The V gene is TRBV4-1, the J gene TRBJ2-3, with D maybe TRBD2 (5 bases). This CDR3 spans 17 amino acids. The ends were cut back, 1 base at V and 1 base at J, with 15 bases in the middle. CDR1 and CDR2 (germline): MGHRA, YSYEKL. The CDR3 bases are TGCGCCAGCAGCCAAGGGGAGATTACCGGCCGCACAGATACGCAGTATTTT. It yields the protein CASSQGEITGRTDTQYF.

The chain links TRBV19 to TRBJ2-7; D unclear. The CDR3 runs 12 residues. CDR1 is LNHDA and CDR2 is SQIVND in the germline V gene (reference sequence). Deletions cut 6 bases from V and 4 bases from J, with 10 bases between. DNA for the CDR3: TGTGCCAGTAGCTCCAACTTTTACGAGCAGTACTTC. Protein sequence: CASSSNFYEQYF.

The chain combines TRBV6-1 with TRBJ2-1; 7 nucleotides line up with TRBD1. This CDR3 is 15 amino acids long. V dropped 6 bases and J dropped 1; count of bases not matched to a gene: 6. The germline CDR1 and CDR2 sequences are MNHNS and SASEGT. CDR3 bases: TGTGCCAGCAGCCAAGACAGGGTATCCTACAATGAGCAGTTCTTC. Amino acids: CASSQDRVSYNEQFF.

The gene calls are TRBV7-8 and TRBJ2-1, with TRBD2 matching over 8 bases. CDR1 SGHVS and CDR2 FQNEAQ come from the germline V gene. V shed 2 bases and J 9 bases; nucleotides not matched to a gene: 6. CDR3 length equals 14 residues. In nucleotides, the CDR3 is TGTGCCAGCAGCTTAAGAGCGGGAGCGGGTGAGCAGTTCTTC. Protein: CASSLRAGAGEQFF. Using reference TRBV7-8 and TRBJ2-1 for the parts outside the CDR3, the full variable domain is GAGVSQSPRYKVAKRGQDVALRCDPISGHVSLFWYQQALGQGPEFLTYFQNEAQLDKSGLPSDRFFAERPEGSVSTLKIQRTQQEDSAVYLCASSLRAGAGEQFFGPGTRLTVL.

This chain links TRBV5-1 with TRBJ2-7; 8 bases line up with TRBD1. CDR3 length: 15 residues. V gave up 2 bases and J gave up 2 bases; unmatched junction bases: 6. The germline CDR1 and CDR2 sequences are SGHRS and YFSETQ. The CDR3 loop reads CASSLQPGQAYEQYF. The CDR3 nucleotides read TGCGCCAGCAGCTTACAACCGGGACAGGCCTACGAGCAGTACTTC. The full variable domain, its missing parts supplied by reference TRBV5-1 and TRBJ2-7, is KAGVTQTPRYLIKTRGQQVTLSCSPISGHRSVSWYQQTPGQGLQFLFEYFSETQRNKGNFPGRFSGRQFSNSRSEMNVSTLELGDSALYLCASSLQPGQAYEQYFGPGTRLTVT.

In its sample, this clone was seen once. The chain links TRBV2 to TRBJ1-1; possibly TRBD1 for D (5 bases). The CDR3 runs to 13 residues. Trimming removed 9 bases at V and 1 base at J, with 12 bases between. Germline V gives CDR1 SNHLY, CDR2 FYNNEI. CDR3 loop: CARLTAENTEAFF. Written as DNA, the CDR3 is TGTGCCAGGTTGACAGCTGAGAACACTGAAGCTTTCTTT.